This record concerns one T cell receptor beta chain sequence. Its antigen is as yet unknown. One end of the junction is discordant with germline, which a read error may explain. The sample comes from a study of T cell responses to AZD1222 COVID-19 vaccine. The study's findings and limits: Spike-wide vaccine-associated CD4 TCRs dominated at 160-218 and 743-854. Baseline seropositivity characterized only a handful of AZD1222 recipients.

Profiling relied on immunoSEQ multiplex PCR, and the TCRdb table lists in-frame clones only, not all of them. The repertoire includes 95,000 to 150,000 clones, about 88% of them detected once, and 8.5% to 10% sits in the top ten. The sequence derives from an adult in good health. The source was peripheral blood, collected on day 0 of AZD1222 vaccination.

The CDR3 coding sequence is TGTGCCAGCAGCCTCCCCCGGGCCGCCTTC. It translates to CASSLPRAAF. The chain uses TRBV9 and TRBJ1-2; D gene unclear. There are 10 residues in the CDR3. In germline, CDR1 is SGDLS, CDR2 YYNGEE.